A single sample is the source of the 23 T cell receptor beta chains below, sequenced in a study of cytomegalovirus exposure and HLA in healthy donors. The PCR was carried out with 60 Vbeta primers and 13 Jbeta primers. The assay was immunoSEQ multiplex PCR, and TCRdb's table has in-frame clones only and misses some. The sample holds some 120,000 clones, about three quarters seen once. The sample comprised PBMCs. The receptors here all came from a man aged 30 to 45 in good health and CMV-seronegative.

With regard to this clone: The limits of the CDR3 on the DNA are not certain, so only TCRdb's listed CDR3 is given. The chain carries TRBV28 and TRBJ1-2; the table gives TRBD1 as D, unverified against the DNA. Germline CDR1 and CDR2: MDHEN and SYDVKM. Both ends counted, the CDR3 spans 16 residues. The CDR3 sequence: CASKFGEGQGVYGYTF.

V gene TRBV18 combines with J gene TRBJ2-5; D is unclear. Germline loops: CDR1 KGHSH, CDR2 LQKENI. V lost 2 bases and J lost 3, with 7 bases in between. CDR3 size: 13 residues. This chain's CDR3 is CASSPNSKETQYF. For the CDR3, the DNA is TGTGCCAGCTCACCAAACTCAAAAGAGACCCAGTACTTC.

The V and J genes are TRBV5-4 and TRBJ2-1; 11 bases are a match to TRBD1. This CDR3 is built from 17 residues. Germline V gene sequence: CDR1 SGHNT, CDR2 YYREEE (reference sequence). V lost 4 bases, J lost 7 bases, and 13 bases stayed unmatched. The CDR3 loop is CASSRLAPGTGGNEQFF. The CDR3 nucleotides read TGTGCCAGCAGCCGCCTTGCTCCTGGGACAGGGGGGAATGAGCAGTTCTTC.

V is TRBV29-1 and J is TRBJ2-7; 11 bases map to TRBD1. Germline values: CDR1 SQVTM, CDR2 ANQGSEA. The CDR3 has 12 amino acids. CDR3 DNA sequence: TGCACCGCCGGGACAGGGGGGGACGAGCAGTACTTC. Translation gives CTAGTGGDEQYF.

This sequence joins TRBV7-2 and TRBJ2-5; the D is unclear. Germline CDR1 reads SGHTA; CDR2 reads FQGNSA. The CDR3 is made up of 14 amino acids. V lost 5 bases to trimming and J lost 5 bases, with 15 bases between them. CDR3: CASSAVWRPETQYF. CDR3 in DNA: TGTGCCAGCAGCGCCGTTTGGAGACCGGAGACCCAGTACTTC.

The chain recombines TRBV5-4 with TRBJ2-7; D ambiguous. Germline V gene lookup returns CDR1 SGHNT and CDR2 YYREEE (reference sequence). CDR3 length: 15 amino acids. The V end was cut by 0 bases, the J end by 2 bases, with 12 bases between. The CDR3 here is CASSLAGQPTYEQYF. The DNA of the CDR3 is TGTGCCAGCAGCTTGGCTGGGCAGCCAACCTACGAGCAGTACTTC.

The chain's CDR3 is CAISSRDSHTDTQYF. The CDR3 nucleotides read TGTGCCATCAGTAGCCGGGACAGTCACACAGATACGCAGTATTTT. The rearrangement joins TRBV10-3 to TRBJ2-3; 7 bases line up with TRBD1. Germline V gene data show CDR1 as ENHRY and CDR2 as SYGVKD. The CDR3 is 15 residues long. J gave up 2 bases and V 5 bases, and 7 bases lay outside the gene matches.

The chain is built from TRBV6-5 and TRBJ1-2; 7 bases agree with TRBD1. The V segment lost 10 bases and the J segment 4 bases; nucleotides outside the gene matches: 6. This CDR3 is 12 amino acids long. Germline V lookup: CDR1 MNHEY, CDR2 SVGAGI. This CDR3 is CATGQAGYGYTF. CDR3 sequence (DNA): TGTGCCACTGGACAGGCCGGCTATGGCTACACCTTC.

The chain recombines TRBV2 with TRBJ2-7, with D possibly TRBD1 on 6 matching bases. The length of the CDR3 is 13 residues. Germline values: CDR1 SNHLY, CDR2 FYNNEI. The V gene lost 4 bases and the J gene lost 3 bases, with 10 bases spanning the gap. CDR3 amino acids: CASSAGQSYEQYF. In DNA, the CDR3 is TGTGCCAGCAGTGCTGGACAGAGCTACGAGCAGTACTTC.

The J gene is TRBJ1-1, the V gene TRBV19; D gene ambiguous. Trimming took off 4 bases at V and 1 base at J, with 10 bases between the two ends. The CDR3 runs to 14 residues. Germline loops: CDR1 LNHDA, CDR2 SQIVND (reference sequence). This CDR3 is CASSTGGWNTEAFF. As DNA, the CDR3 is TGTGCCAGTAGTACGGGAGGGTGGAACACTGAAGCTTTCTTT.

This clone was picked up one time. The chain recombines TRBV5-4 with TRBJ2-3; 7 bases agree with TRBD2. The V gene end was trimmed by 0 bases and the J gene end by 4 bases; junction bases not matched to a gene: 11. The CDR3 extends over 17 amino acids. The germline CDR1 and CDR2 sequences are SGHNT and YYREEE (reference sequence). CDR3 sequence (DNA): TGTGCCAGCAGCTTGGCCAGGTGGGGGGAGGGTGCAGATACGCAGTATTTT. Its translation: CASSLARWGEGADTQYF.

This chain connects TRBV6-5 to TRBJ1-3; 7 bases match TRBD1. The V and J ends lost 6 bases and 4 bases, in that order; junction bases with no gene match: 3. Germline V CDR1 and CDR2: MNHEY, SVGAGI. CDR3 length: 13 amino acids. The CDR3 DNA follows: TGTGCCAGCAGATCAGGGGGAGGAAACACCATATATTTT. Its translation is CASRSGGGNTIYF.

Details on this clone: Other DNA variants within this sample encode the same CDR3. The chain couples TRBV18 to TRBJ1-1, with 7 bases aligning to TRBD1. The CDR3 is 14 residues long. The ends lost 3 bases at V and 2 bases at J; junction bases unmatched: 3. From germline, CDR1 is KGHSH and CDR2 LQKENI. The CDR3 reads CASSPGTANTEAFF. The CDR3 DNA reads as TGTGCCAGCTCACCTGGGACAGCCAACACTGAAGCTTTCTTT. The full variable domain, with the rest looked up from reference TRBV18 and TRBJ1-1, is NAGVMQNPRHLVRRRGQEARLRCSPMKGHSHVYWYRQLPEEGLKFMVYLQKENIIDESGMPKERFSAEFPKEGPSILRIQQVVRGDSAAYFCASSPGTANTEAFFGQGTRLTVV.

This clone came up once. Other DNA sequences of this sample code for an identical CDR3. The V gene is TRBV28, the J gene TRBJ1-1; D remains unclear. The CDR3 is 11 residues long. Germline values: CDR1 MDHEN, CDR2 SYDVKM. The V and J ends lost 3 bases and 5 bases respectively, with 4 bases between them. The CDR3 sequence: CASSLRTEAFF. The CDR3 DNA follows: TGTGCCAGCAGTTTGAGGACTGAAGCTTTCTTT.

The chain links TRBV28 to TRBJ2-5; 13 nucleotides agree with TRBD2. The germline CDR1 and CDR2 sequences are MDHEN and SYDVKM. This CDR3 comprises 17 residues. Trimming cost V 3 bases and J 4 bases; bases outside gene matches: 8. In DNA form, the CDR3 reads TGTGCCAGCAGTTTGAAACTAGCGGGAGGGCCGACAGAGACCCAGTACTTC. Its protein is CASSLKLAGGPTETQYF.

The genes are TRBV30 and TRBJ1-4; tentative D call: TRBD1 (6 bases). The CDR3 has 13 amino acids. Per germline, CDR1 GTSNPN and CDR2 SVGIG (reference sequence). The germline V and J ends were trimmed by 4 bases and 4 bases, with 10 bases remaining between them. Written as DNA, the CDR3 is TGTGCCTGGATTGACAGGAGTAATGAAAAACTGTTTTTT. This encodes CAWIDRSNEKLFF.

In nucleotides, the CDR3 is TGTGCCAGAAGCTCCGGGACAGGGAGTAAACCTAATGAAAAACTGTTTTTT. Its translation: CARSSGTGSKPNEKLFF. V gene TRBV5-3 combines with J gene TRBJ1-4, with 9 positions matching TRBD1. TRBV5-3 is known as an ORF, though its function is uncertain. This CDR3 contains 17 residues. V shed 3 bases and J 3 bases; nucleotides not matched to a gene: 9.

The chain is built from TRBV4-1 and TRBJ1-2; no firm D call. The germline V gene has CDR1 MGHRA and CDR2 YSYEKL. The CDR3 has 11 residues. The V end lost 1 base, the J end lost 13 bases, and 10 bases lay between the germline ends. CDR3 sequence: CASSQGFECTF. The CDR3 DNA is TGCGCCAGCAGCCAAGGTTTTGAGTGCACCTTC.

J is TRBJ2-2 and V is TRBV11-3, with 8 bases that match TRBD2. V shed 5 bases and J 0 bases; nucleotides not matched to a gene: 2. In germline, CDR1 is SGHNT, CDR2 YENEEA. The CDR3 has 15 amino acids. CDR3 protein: CASSPGGANTGELFF. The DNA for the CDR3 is TGTGCCAGCAGCCCCGGGGGGGCGAACACCGGGGAGCTGTTTTTT.

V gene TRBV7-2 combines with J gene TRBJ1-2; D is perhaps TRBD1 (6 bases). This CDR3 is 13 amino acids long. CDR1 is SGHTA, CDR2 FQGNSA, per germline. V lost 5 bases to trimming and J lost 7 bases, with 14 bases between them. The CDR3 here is CASSPRDIFGYTF. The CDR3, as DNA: TGTGCCAGCAGCCCTCGGGACATCTTTGGCTACACCTTC.

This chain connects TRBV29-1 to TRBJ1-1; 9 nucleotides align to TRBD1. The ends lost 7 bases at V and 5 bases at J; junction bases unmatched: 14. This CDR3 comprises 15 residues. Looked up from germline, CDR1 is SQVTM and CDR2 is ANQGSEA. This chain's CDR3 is CSDAPNDRGTTEAFF. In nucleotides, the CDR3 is TGCAGCGACGCACCCAATGACAGGGGGACGACTGAAGCTTTCTTT.

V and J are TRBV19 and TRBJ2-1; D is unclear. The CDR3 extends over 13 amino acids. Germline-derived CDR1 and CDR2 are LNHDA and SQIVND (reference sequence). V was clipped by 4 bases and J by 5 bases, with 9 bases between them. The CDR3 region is CASSSFIDNEQFF. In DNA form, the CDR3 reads TGTGCCAGTAGTAGTTTCATAGACAATGAGCAGTTCTTC.

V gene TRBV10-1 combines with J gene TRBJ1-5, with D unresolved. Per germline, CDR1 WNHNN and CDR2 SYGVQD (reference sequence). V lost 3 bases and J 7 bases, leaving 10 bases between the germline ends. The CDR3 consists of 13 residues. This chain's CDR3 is CASSDLLGQPQHF. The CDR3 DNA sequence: TGCGCCAGCAGTGACCTGCTCGGGCAGCCCCAGCATTTT.